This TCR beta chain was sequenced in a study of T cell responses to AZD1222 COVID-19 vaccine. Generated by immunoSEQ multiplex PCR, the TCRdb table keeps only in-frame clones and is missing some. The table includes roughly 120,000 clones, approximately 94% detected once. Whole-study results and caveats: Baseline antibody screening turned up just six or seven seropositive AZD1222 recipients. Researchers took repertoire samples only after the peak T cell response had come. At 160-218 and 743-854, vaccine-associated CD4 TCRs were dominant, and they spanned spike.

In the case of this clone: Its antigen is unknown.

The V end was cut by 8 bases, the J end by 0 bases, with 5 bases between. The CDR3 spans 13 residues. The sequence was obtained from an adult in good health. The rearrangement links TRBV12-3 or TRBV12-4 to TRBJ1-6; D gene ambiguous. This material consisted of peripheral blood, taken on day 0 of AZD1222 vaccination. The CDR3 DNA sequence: TGTGCCAGCCGGAGCTCCTATAATTCACCCCTCCACTTT. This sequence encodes CASRSSYNSPLHF.